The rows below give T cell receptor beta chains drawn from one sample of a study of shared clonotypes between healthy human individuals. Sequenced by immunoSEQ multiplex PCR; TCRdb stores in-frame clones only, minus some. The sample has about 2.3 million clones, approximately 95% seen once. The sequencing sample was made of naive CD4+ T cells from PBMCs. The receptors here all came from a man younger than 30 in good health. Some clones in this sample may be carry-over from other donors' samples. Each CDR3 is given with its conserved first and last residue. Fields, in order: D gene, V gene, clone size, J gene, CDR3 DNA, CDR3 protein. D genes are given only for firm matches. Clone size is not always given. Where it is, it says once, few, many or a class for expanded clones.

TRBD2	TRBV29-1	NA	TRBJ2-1	TGCAGCGTTGAGCTTAGCGGGAGGGGAGTCAATGGGCAGTTCTTC	CSVELSGRGVNGQFF
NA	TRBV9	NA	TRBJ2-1	TGTGCCAGCAGCCGGGTTAGCGGCAATGAGCAGTTCTTC	CASSRVSGNEQFF
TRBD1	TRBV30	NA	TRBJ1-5	TGTGCCTGGAGGGGACAGGGGGCATTACAGCCCCAGCATTTT	CAWRGQGALQPQHF
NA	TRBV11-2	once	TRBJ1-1	TGTGCCAGCAGCTATTGGGGAGGCACTGAAGCTTTCTTT	CASSYWGGTEAFF
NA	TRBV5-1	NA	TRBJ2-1	TGCGCCAGTATGGGACAGCCGGGGGATGAGCAGTTCTTC	CASMGQPGDEQFF
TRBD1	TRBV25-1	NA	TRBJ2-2	TGTGCCAGCAGTGAGACAGGGCTGAACACCGGGGAGCTGTTTTTT	CASSETGLNTGELFF
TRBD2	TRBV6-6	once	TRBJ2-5	TGTGCCAGCAGTTACTCACGAGCGGGAGGGCAGGAGACCCAGTACTTC	CASSYSRAGGQETQYF
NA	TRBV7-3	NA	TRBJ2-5	TGTGCCAGCAGCTTACGGCTAGCGTACCACGTGACCCAGTACTTC	CASSLRLAYHVTQYF
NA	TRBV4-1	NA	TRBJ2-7	TGCGCCAGCAGCCAAGTTGGGGAGTCCTACGAGCAGTACTTC	CASSQVGESYEQYF
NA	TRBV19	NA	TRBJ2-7	TGTGCCAGTAGTCTATGGGACGCTACACTTCCCTACGAGCAGTACTTC	CASSLWDATLPYEQYF
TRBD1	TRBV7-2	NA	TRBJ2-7	TGTGCCAGCAGCCCAACGAGAACAGGGGTGGTCGAGCAGTACTTC	CASSPTRTGVVEQYF
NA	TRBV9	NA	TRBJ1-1	TGTGCCAGCAGCGTTGCGGAGGGTGAAGCTTTCTTT	CASSVAEGEAFF
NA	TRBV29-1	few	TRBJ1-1	TGCAGCGTATTTTTTAACACTGAAGCTTTCTTT	CSVFFNTEAFF
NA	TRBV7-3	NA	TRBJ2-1	TGTGCCAGCAGCCCAACCTCGAGCTCCTACAATGAGCAGTTCTTC	CASSPTSSSYNEQFF
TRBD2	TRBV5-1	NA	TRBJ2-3	TGCGCCAGCAGCTCCAGTTTAGCGGGTATACACACAGATACGCAGTATTTT	CASSSSLAGIHTDTQYF
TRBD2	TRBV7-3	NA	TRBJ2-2	TGTGCCAGCAGCCCCGGTAGCGGGATATTCTCCGGGGAGCTGTTTTTT	CASSPGSGIFSGELFF
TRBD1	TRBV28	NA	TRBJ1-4	TGTGCCAGCAGTTTGGGGGACAGGGTTGAGGGAACTAATGAAAAACTGTTTTTT	CASSLGDRVEGTNEKLFF
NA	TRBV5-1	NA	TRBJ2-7	TGCGCCAGCAGCTTGGCCCTCCGACAGACCTACGAGCAGTACTTC	CASSLALRQTYEQYF
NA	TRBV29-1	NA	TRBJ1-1	TGCAGCGTTGAAGGCCCATACACTGAAGCTTTCTTT	CSVEGPYTEAFF
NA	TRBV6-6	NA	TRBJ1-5	TGTGCCAGCAGTCGCCTAGGTCAGCCCCAGCATTTT	CASSRLGQPQHF
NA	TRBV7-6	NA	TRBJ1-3	TGTGCCAGCAGCTTAGGAGGTTTCTTTGCTGGAAACACCATATATTTT	CASSLGGFFAGNTIYF
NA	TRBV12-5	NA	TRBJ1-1	TGTGCTAGTGGTCCAAGAGAGAATCGGGACCGCATATTCTTT	CASGPRENRDRIFF
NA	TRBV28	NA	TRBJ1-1	TGTGCCAGCAGTCTTCTAGACAGAGGGGCTTTCTTT	CASSLLDRGAFF
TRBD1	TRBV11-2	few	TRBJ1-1	TGTGCCAGCAGCTTCCATCGGTCGGGGACAGATGAAGCTTTCTTT	CASSFHRSGTDEAFF
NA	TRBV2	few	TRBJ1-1	TGTGCCAGCAGGAGGGCTCCCGAGTCAGAAGAAGCTTTCTTT	CASRRAPESEEAFF
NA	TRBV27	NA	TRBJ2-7	TGTGCCAGCAGTTTAAACGGGTTCACCTACGAGCAGTACTTC	CASSLNGFTYEQYF
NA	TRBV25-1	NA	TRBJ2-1	TGTGCCAGCGCTGGGACTGGTATTCATGAGCAGTTCTTC	CASAGTGIHEQFF
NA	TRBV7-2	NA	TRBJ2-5	TGTGCCAGCAGCCTACGAGGGGGGCTGGAGACCCAGTACTTC	CASSLRGGLETQYF
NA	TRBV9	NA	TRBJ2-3	TGTGCCAGCAGCGTAGGAGGATCCGGCACAGATACGCAGTATTTT	CASSVGGSGTDTQYF
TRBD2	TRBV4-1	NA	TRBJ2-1	TGCGCCAGCAGCCACAAATTGCGGGAGGGACGGCCGTACAATGAGCAGTTCTTC	CASSHKLREGRPYNEQFF
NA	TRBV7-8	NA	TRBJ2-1	TGTGCCAGCAGCTTAGAGGGACTCCCTACCCAGTTCTTC	CASSLEGLPTQFF
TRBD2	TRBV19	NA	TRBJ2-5	TGTGCCAGTAGTGCCTCCGGACTAGCGGCACTAACGACCCAGTACTTC	CASSASGLAALTTQYF
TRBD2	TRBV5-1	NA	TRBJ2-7	TGCGCCACCTCGGGGGGGTTCACCTCCGAGCAGTACTTC	CATSGGFTSEQYF
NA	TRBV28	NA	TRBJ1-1	TGTGCCAGCAGTCGACCCCCGACGGGGAACACTGAAGCTTTCTTT	CASSRPPTGNTEAFF
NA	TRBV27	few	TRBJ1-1	TGTGCCAGCACCCCCCTGGGGGGCGTTACTGAAGCTTTCTTT	CASTPLGGVTEAFF
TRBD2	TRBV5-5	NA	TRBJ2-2	TGTGCCAGCAGCTTTAGCGGGAGCGCTCCGAACACCGGGGAGCTGTTTTTT	CASSFSGSAPNTGELFF
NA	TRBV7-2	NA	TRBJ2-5	TGTGCCAGCAGCTTAGTGGTACAAGAGACCCAGTACTTC	CASSLVVQETQYF
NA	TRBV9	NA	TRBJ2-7	TGTGCCAGCAGCGTAGACAGTTCATACTACGAGCAGTACTTC	CASSVDSSYYEQYF
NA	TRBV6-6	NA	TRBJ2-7	TGTGCCAGCAGTTATGACACTCCAACCCCCTACGAGCAGTACTTC	CASSYDTPTPYEQYF
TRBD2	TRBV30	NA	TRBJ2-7	TGTGCCTGGAGGGGACTAGCGGGAGCGGGGGACGAGCAGTACTTC	CAWRGLAGAGDEQYF
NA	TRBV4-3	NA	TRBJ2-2	TGCGCCAGCAGTCTTGTAGCGGCGAACACCGGGGAGCTGTTTTTT	CASSLVAANTGELFF
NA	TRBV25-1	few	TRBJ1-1	TGTGCCAGCAGTGAAGGTCGAATGGAGGGCCGTGAAGCTTTCTTT	CASSEGRMEGREAFF
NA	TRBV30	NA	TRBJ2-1	TGTGCCTGGAGGGGACGGGGCTTTGCTGAGCAGTTCTTC	CAWRGRGFAEQFF
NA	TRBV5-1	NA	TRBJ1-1	TGCGCCAGCAGCTTGGTATACGACCGCCGGGGGACTGAAGCTTTCTTT	CASSLVYDRRGTEAFF
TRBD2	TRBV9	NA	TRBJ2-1	TGTGCCAGCAGCGCCAGCTTAGCGGGACTACGCCGGGGCAATGAGCAGTTCTTC	CASSASLAGLRRGNEQFF
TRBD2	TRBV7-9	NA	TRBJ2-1	TGTGCCAGCAGGCCGACTAGCGCCTTCAATGAGCAGTTCTTC	CASRPTSAFNEQFF
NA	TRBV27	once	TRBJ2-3	TGTGCCAGCAGTTTAGCGGAGAGAACAGATACGCAGTATTTT	CASSLAERTDTQYF
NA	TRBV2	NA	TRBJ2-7	TGTGCCAGCACCAAGGGCCTAGGCTACGAGCAGTACTTC	CASTKGLGYEQYF